Following are 3 T cell receptor beta chains from one sample sequenced in a study of T-cell reconstitution after alpha-beta-depleted transplantation in children. Unique molecular identifiers featured in how the TCRbeta library was prepared. MiXCR, run by TCRdb on the PCR reads, gives a single entry per CDR3 protein. There are 280,000 or so distinct CDR3 sequences in the sample; approximately 10% occur only once, and about 20% lies in the top ten. The input for sequencing was peripheral blood, taken 180 days after TCRalphabeta/CD19-depleted stem cell transplant. The receptors derive from a male patient aged 2-15 years who had a stem cell transplant for chronic granulomatous disease, so the T cells may come from the graft donor.

This clonotype was seen ten or more times. The rearrangement links TRBV20-1 to TRBJ2-3, with D perhaps assigned TRBD1 or TRBD2 (5 bases each). The CDR3 runs to 14 residues. Germline assignment: CDR1 DFQATT and CDR2 SNEGSKA (reference sequence). Trimming stripped 3 bases from V and 2 bases from J, with 12 bases between. DNA for the CDR3: TGCAGTGCTAGGGGACCGCCAAACACAGATACGCAGTATTTT. Translating gives CSARGPPNTDTQYF.

This clonotype was seen repeatedly, ten times or more. V is TRBV5-6 and J is TRBJ2-7, with unresolved D. The germline V gene has CDR1 SGHDT and CDR2 YYEEEE. V lost 0 bases to trimming and J lost 3 bases, with 10 bases between them. The CDR3 totals 14 residues. CDR3 in DNA: TGTGCCAGCAGCTTGGGGCCCCTTGACTACGAGCAGTACTTC. As protein: CASSLGPLDYEQYF.

This clonotype was recorded many times. V is TRBV7-2 and J is TRBJ2-1; TRBD2 is a possible D gene (5 bases). The CDR3 runs to 17 residues. The germline V gene has CDR1 SGHTA and CDR2 FQGNSA. V gave up 0 bases and J gave up 6 bases, with 18 bases separating them. The CDR3 reads CASSLADGIAPGNEQFF. The CDR3, as DNA: TGTGCCAGCAGCTTAGCGGACGGAATAGCGCCAGGCAATGAGCAGTTCTTC.